This TCR beta chain stems from a study of identifying expanded T cells in peripheral blood. No infections or other immune events were documented during collection. CDR3 length: 16 residues. Germline V gene data show CDR1 as SGHRS and CDR2 as YFSETQ. With 4 bases removed from V and 6 bases from J, the gap between germline ends came to 22 bases. TCRdb keeps only in-frame clones here, not all; method: immunoSEQ multiplex PCR. The sample yields roughly 81,000 clones, roughly 89% seen once. A word on this clone: The antigen is unknown.

General study results and limits: Technical replicates showed roughly 1.2 changed clones; roughly two weeks around 15; four weeks 19. Two-week clone count variance significantly increased as total template count grew.

This receptor was obtained from a person aged 18-70 years in good health. The rearrangement joins TRBV5-1 to TRBJ1-1; a weak D match, TRBD1 (5 bases). The sample taken for sequencing was blood. The CDR3 DNA reads as TGCGCCAGCAGCGCTCGGTCCGGGGCCAGCCTGGCTGAAGCTTTCTTT. The encoded protein is CASSARSGASLAEAFF.